Presented here are 26 T cell receptor beta chains from one specimen sequenced in a study of early T cells in non-severe SARS-CoV-2 infection. From the 5' RACE reads, TCRdb called clonotypes with MiXCR, one entry per CDR3 protein. This table holds roughly 29,000 distinct CDR3 sequences, 5% to 6.5% found once. The source material was whole blood, sampled at baseline. These receptors came from an adult who was a healthcare worker with PCR-confirmed SARS-CoV-2 infection or an uninfected control (not recorded which).

This clonotype appeared many times. V and J are TRBV7-2 and TRBJ1-6; unclear D gene. CDR3 length equals 13 residues. V was cut by 2 bases and J by 7 bases, with 6 bases left in between. Germline assignment: CDR1 SGHTA and CDR2 FQGNSA. CDR3 coding DNA: TGTGCCAGCAGCTTACAGGAAAATTCACCCCTCCACTTT. Its translation: CASSLQENSPLHF. Drawing the rest from reference TRBV7-2 and TRBJ1-6, the complete variable domain is GAGVSQSPSNKVTEKGKDVELRCDPISGHTALYWYRQSLGQGLEFLIYFQGNSAPDKSGLPSDRFSAERTGGSVSTLTIQRTQQEDSAVYLCASSLQENSPLHFGNGTRLTVT.

The sample holds a few counts of this clonotype. CDR3 nucleotide sequence: TGTGCCAGCAGCTTAATGGGGGGTGAGACCCAGTACTTC. This encodes CASSLMGGETQYF. This rearrangement joins TRBV7-2 to TRBJ2-5, with D perhaps TRBD2 (6 bases). Germline CDR1 and CDR2: SGHTA and FQGNSA. V dropped 2 bases and J dropped 5 bases, with 9 bases sitting between them. The CDR3 length is 13 residues. The complete variable domain, with remaining parts taken from reference TRBV7-2 and TRBJ2-5, reads GAGVSQSPSNKVTEKGKDVELRCDPISGHTALYWYRQSLGQGLEFLIYFQGNSAPDKSGLPSDRFSAERTGGSVSTLTIQRTQQEDSAVYLCASSLMGGETQYFGPGTRLLVL.

This clonotype was seen many times. This sequence joins TRBV7-8 and TRBJ1-2; 9 bases are a match to TRBD1. Germline V gene lookup returns CDR1 SGHVS and CDR2 FQNEAQ. CDR3 length: 16 residues. J lost 1 base, V lost 5 bases, and 8 bases had no gene match. Here the CDR3 DNA reads TGTGCCAGCAGCCCCCTCCGACAGGGGGTTAACTATGGCTACACCTTC. Translated: CASSPLRQGVNYGYTF. The entire variable domain, with the rest obtained from reference TRBV7-8 and TRBJ1-2, is as follows: GAGVSQSPRYKVAKRGQDVALRCDPISGHVSLFWYQQALGQGPEFLTYFQNEAQLDKSGLPSDRFFAERPEGSVSTLKIQRTQQEDSAVYLCASSPLRQGVNYGYTFGSGTRLTVV.

This clonotype came up many times. The gene calls are TRBV6-5 and TRBJ2-1; possible D gene TRBD2, 5 bases. Per germline, CDR1 MNHEY and CDR2 SVGAGI. The V end was cut by 5 bases, the J end by 7 bases, with 12 bases between. The CDR3 totals 13 residues. CDR3 in DNA: TGTGCCAGCAGTACACCGGGCGGGAATGAGCAGTTCTTC. It translates to CASSTPGGNEQFF.

This clonotype showed up many times. This chain links TRBV6-6 with TRBJ2-2, with 10 nucleotides matching TRBD2. CDR1 and CDR2 (germline): MNHNY, SVGAGI (reference sequence). The CDR3 runs to 18 residues. The V segment lost 5 bases and the J segment 7 bases; nucleotides outside the gene matches: 16. The CDR3 loop reads CASSPPGLAGVPNGELFF. The CDR3, as DNA: TGTGCCAGCAGTCCCCCGGGCCTAGCGGGGGTCCCAAACGGGGAGCTGTTTTTT.

At least ten counts were recorded for this clonotype. The V gene is TRBV7-2, the J gene TRBJ2-7; a weak D match, TRBD2 (6 bases). V lost 5 bases and J 4 bases, leaving 18 bases between the germline ends. In germline, CDR1 is SGHTA, CDR2 FQGNSA. This CDR3 spans 15 amino acids. The CDR3: CASSPNRNGLYEQYF. The CDR3 DNA reads TGTGCCAGCAGCCCCAACCGGAACGGACTATACGAGCAGTACTTC.

In this sample, this clonotype turned up many times. The chain carries TRBV12-5 and TRBJ2-3, with TRBD1 matching 7 bases. Unmatched junction bases numbered 14, after V lost 6 bases and J lost 2 bases. CDR1 and CDR2 from the germline V gene are LGHNT and FRNRAP. The CDR3 loop spans 17 amino acids. DNA of the CDR3: TGTGCTAGTGGGGGGGACAGCGGCTTACCCTTCACAGATACGCAGTATTTT. Amino acid sequence: CASGGDSGLPFTDTQYF.

Many counts were recorded for this clonotype. One junction end disagrees with the germline gene, perhaps due to a read error. The V gene is TRBV7-3, the J gene TRBJ2-3, with 8 bases aligning to TRBD1. This CDR3 comprises 13 residues. Germline V lookup: CDR1 SGHTA, CDR2 FQGTGA. CDR3 region: CASSIYRDRTLNF. The CDR3 coding sequence is TGTGCCAGCAGCATATACCGGGACAGGACACTCAATTTT.

This clonotype was counted many times. The rearrangement joins TRBV7-2 to TRBJ2-7, with a possible D match to TRBD2 (6 bases). The CDR3 extends over 14 amino acids. The germline CDR1 and CDR2 sequences are SGHTA and FQGNSA. Trimming stripped 4 bases from V and 4 bases from J, with 14 bases between. The CDR3 bases are TGTGCCAGCAGCTCCGGGACTCAATTATACGAGCAGTACTTC. Amino acids: CASSSGTQLYEQYF.

Only a few counts were recorded for this clonotype. The chain links TRBV4-2 to TRBJ2-3; 10 bases fit TRBD1. Germline V gene data show CDR1 as LGHNA and CDR2 as YNFKEQ. CDR3 size: 15 residues. The V and J ends lost 4 bases and 5 bases, in that order; junction bases with no gene match: 6. CDR3 DNA: TGTGCCAGCAGCCGTGACAGGGGGCGAGAAGATACGCAGTATTTT. Its translation: CASSRDRGREDTQYF.

DNA of the CDR3: TGTGCCAGCAGCTTGCGGTTAGCGGGAGGGGATGAGCAGTTCTTC. This sequence encodes CASSLRLAGGDEQFF. The chain has TRBV5-4 and TRBJ2-1; 11 positions agree with TRBD2. Germline V lookup: CDR1 SGHNT, CDR2 YYREEE (reference sequence). This CDR3 comprises 15 residues. The V and J ends lost 1 base and 8 bases, in that order; junction bases with no gene match: 5.

This clonotype was detected ten times or more. The chain joins TRBV6-1 to TRBJ2-3; the match to TRBD2 covers 10 bases. Trimming at V came to 3 bases and at J to 8 bases, leaving 11 bases not matched to a gene. Germline CDR1 and CDR2: MNHNS and SASEGT. This CDR3 is 16 amino acids long. The CDR3 here is CASSEGASGRVGTQYF. The CDR3 nucleotides read TGTGCCAGCAGTGAGGGGGCTAGCGGGAGAGTAGGTACGCAGTATTTT.

This clonotype occurred a few times. V and J are TRBV5-1 and TRBJ1-2; 9 positions match TRBD1. The germline gives CDR1 SGHRS, CDR2 YFSETQ. The trim removed 5 bases at V and 6 bases at J, leaving 8 bases unmatched. This CDR3 is 14 amino acids long. CDR3 residues: CASREQGASDGYTF. CDR3 bases: TGCGCCAGCAGAGAACAGGGGGCGAGTGATGGCTACACCTTC.

At least ten counts were recorded for this clonotype. The chain couples TRBV7-3 to TRBJ2-1; 15 positions agree with TRBD2. The V gene end was trimmed by 5 bases and the J gene end by 8 bases; junction bases not matched to a gene: 4. Looked up from germline, CDR1 is SGHTA and CDR2 is FQGTGA. CDR3 length: 15 residues. CDR3 protein: CASSLGTSGRYEQFF. DNA of the CDR3: TGTGCCAGCAGCCTTGGGACTAGCGGGAGGTATGAGCAGTTCTTC.

This clonotype was observed many times. The chain employs TRBV13 and TRBJ2-1; D gene ambiguous. The CDR3 has 12 amino acids. Germline CDR1 reads PRHDT; CDR2 reads FYEKMQ (reference sequence). V lost 7 bases and J lost 9, with 13 bases in between. The CDR3 protein is CASTSFLSEQFF. DNA for the CDR3: TGTGCCAGCACGTCCTTTTTGAGTGAGCAGTTCTTC.

In its sample, this clonotype was seen many times. The chain uses TRBV18 and TRBJ2-1; D may be TRBD1 or TRBD2 (5 bases each). The CDR3 runs 12 residues. V dropped 2 bases and J dropped 6 bases, with 5 bases sitting between them. Germline V gives CDR1 KGHSH, CDR2 LQKENI. The CDR3 loop is CASSPGTNEQFF. CDR3 sequence (DNA): TGTGCCAGCTCACCAGGGACCAATGAGCAGTTCTTC.

This clonotype occurred a few times. The chain joins TRBV7-2 to TRBJ2-3, with 8 nucleotides matching TRBD2. Germline lookup yields CDR1 SGHTA and CDR2 FQGNSA. The CDR3 contains 15 residues. V was pared by 5 bases and J by 4 bases, with 8 bases of the junction left unmatched. CDR3 nucleotides: TGTGCCAGCAGCCTAGGGGCGGGGGGCGCAGATACGCAGTATTTT. Amino acids: CASSLGAGGADTQYF.

In this sample, this clonotype turned up a few times. The chain uses TRBV7-6 and TRBJ2-5; 7 bases align to TRBD1. Germline CDR1 and CDR2: SGHVS and FNYEAQ. The V and J ends lost 5 bases and 2 bases, in that order; junction bases with no gene match: 5. The CDR3 consists of 14 residues. The CDR3 is CASSHLGQQETQYF. The CDR3 bases are TGTGCCAGCAGCCACCTGGGACAGCAAGAGACCCAGTACTTC. Full variable domain (missing parts from reference TRBV7-6 and TRBJ2-5): GAGVSQSPRYKVTKRGQDVALRCDPISGHVSLYWYRQALGQGPEFLTYFNYEAQQDKSGLPNDRFSAERPEGSISTLTIQRTEQRDSAMYRCASSHLGQQETQYFGPGTRLLVL.

This clonotype was observed at least ten times. The chain uses TRBV5-1 and TRBJ2-5; D is possibly TRBD1 (6 bases). This CDR3 region has 16 residues. CDR1 SGHRS and CDR2 YFSETQ come from the germline V gene. V dropped 0 bases and J dropped 5 bases, with 17 bases sitting between them. The chain's CDR3 is CASSLGSQGGLETQYF. CDR3 coding DNA: TGCGCCAGCAGCTTGGGGTCACAGGGTGGTCTCGAGACCCAGTACTTC.

This clonotype has at least ten counts. The CDR3 bases are TGTGCCAGCAATGAGGCCGAAAATTCACCCCTCCACTTT. This encodes CASNEAENSPLHF. V and J are TRBV2 and TRBJ1-6; D not resolved. The V end lost 7 bases, the J end lost 7 bases, and 11 bases lay between the germline ends. Germline CDR1 SNHLY, CDR2 FYNNEI. This CDR3 is built from 13 residues.

This clonotype appeared many times. An end of the junction differs from the germline gene, which may be a read error. The chain joins TRBV10-1 to TRBJ1-1; 8 positions match TRBD1. This CDR3 is built from 15 residues. Per germline, CDR1 WNHNN and CDR2 SYGVQD (reference sequence). The CDR3 DNA sequence: TGCGCCGGCAGTAACACGCCAGGGGGCTTGACTGAAGCTTTCTTT. Translating it yields CAGSNTPGGLTEAFF.

This clonotype has only a few counts. The J gene is TRBJ2-7, the V gene TRBV7-2; the D gene is possibly TRBD2 (5 bases). CDR3 length equals 16 residues. V was shortened by 1 base and J by 3 bases, with 16 bases between the two germline ends. CDR1 SGHTA and CDR2 FQGNSA come from the germline V gene. Here the CDR3 DNA reads TGTGCCAGCAGCTTAGGGGAGTCCCACTACTACTACGAGCAGTACTTC. It translates to CASSLGESHYYYEQYF. Complete variable domain (other parts from reference TRBV7-2 and TRBJ2-7): GAGVSQSPSNKVTEKGKDVELRCDPISGHTALYWYRQSLGQGLEFLIYFQGNSAPDKSGLPSDRFSAERTGGSVSTLTIQRTQQEDSAVYLCASSLGESHYYYEQYFGPGTRLTVT.

This clonotype has only a few counts. This chain joins TRBV28 and TRBJ1-4; perhaps TRBD1 as D (6 bases). The CDR3 spans 15 residues. Germline V gives CDR1 MDHEN, CDR2 SYDVKM. V was cut by 6 bases and J by 0 bases, with 11 bases left in between. The CDR3 reads CASREGGATNEKLFF. Here the CDR3 DNA reads TGTGCCAGCAGGGAGGGGGGAGCAACTAATGAAAAACTGTTTTTT.

This clonotype was observed at least ten times. This chain links TRBV11-2 with TRBJ2-5; 9 bases agree with TRBD2. Germline CDR1 SGHAT, CDR2 FQNNGV. This CDR3 comprises 15 residues. V lost 2 bases, J lost 1 base, and 2 bases stayed unmatched. The CDR3 loop is CASSLLAGFQETQYF. CDR3 nucleotide sequence: TGTGCCAGCAGCTTACTAGCGGGATTCCAAGAGACCCAGTACTTC.

The genes are TRBV3-1 and TRBJ1-5; no reliable D call. Germline lookup yields CDR1 LGHDT and CDR2 YNNKEL (reference sequence). The length of the CDR3 is 13 residues. V shed 1 base and J shed 7 bases, with 8 bases lying between them. CDR3 loop: CASSQAQLQPQHF. Written as DNA, the CDR3 is TGTGCCAGCAGCCAAGCGCAGTTGCAGCCCCAGCATTTT.

The sample holds many counts of this clonotype. V usage is TRBV11-2 and J usage is TRBJ2-1; no clear D. Deletions cut 1 base from V and 6 bases from J, with 13 bases between. CDR3 size: 15 residues. The germline CDR1 and CDR2 sequences are SGHAT and FQNNGV. Here the CDR3 reads CASSLGGRALNEQFF. The CDR3 DNA reads TGTGCCAGCAGCTTAGGGGGAAGGGCCCTCAATGAGCAGTTCTTC. The whole variable domain, remainder taken from reference TRBV11-2 and TRBJ2-1, is EAGVAQSPRYKIIEKRQSVAFWCNPISGHATLYWYQQILGQGPKLLIQFQNNGVVDDSQLPKDRFSAERLKGVDSTLKIQPAKLEDSAVYLCASSLGGRALNEQFFGPGTRLTVL.